The entry below gives a single T cell receptor (beta chain) sequence along with its context. Its antigen is not known. Germline assignment: CDR1 LGHDT and CDR2 YNNKEL (reference sequence). V was trimmed by 3 bases and J by 4 bases, leaving 12 bases between them. This CDR3 contains 15 residues. These data come from a study of early T cells in non-severe SARS-CoV-2 infection. The wider study: From unsorted whole blood, bulk RNA was sequenced, and the chains remained unpaired. Broader study findings: Reliance on VDJdb matching favored anti-spike CD8 responses; private and CD4 specificities were missed.

Unique molecular identifiers were attached to individual cDNA molecules. TCRdb independently ran MiXCR on the 5' RACE reads; one entry per CDR3 protein. In the table there are roughly 56,000 distinct CDR3 sequences, about an eighth of which are singletons. The sample comprised whole blood. The origin of this receptor is an adult who was a healthcare worker with PCR-confirmed SARS-CoV-2 infection or an uninfected control (not recorded which). The chain has TRBV3-1 and TRBJ1-4, with unresolved D. The CDR3 DNA sequence: TGTGCCAGCAGCCAGACTGGAAAGCATAATGAAAAACTGTTTTTT. As protein: CASSQTGKHNEKLFF.